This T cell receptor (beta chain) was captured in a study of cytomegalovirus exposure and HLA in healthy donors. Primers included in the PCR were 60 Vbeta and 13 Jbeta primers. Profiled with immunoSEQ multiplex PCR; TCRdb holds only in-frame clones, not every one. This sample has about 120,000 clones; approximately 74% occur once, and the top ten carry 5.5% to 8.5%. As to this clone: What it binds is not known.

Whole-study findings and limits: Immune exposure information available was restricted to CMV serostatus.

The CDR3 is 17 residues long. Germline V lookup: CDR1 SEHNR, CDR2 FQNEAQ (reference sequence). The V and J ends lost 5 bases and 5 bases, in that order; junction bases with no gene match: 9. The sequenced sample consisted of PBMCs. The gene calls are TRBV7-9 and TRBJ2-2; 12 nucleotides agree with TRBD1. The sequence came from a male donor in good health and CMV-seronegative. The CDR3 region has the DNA TGTGCCAGCAGCCCGGGACAGGGGGCGCCGGGAACCGGGGAGCTGTTTTTT. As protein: CASSPGQGAPGTGELFF.